This T cell receptor beta chain was observed in a study of early T cells in non-severe SARS-CoV-2 infection. TCRdb independently ran MiXCR on the 5' RACE reads; one entry per CDR3 protein. The table lists 15,000 to 20,000 distinct CDR3 sequences, about 5% of them singletons. This clonotype was seen ten or more times. V lost 3 bases to trimming and J lost 1 base, with 3 bases between them. CDR3 length equals 12 residues. Germline assignment: CDR1 SQVTM and CDR2 ANQGSEA. The source material was whole blood. The source of this sequence is an adult who was a healthcare worker with PCR-confirmed SARS-CoV-2 infection or an uninfected control (not recorded which). This chain connects TRBV29-1 to TRBJ2-2; no clear D gene. DNA of the CDR3: TGCAGCGTTGAGAGGAACACCGGGGAGCTGTTTTTT. The encoded protein is CSVERNTGELFF.